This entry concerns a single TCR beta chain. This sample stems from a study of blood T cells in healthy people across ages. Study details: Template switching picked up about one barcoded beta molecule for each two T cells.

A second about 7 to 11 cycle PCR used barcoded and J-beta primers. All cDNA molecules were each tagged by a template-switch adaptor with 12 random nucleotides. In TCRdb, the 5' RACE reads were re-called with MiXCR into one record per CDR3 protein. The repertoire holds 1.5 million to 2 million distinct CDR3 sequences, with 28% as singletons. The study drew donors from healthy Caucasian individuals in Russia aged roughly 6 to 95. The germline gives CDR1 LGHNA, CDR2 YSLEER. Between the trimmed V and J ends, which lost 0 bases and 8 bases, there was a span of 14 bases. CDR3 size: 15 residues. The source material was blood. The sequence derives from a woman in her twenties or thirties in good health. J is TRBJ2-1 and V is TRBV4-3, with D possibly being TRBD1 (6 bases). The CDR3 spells CASSQDPGALYEQFF. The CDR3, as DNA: TGCGCCAGCAGCCAAGATCCAGGGGCCCTCTATGAGCAGTTCTTC.